This TCR beta chain derives from a study of control samples from healthy donors and cancer patients. Data came from immunoSEQ multiplex PCR; TCRdb stores just in-frame clones and leaves some out. The top ten clones hold roughly 15% of a sample with approximately 100,000 clones, 85% to 90% of them seen once. From germline, CDR1 is SQVTM and CDR2 ANQGSEA. The V and J ends lost 0 bases and 7 bases respectively, with 12 bases between them. The CDR3 has 13 amino acids. The specimen sequenced was blood. V gene TRBV29-1 combines with J gene TRBJ1-2; D is uncertain. The clonotype comes from a man aged 25-45 years in good health. CDR3 coding DNA: TGCAGCGTTGAAGAGCCCCGACCGGGTGGCTACACCTTC. This codes for CSVEEPRPGGYTF.